This T cell receptor (beta chain) was sequenced in a study of T cell clones after liver transplantation. The table came from immunoSEQ multiplex PCR; TCRdb's copy has only in-frame clones and leaves some out. The profile shows some 45,000 clones, around 83% of them singletons. The CDR3 loop spans 14 amino acids. V was clipped by 0 bases and J by 2 bases, with 6 bases between them. Looked up from germline, CDR1 is SGHDT and CDR2 is YYEEEE. Thawed unstimulated PBMCs were FACS-sorted by CD3, CD4 and CD8 into two populations. The receptor was derived from a human patient who received a liver transplant. Some of the T cells may derive from the graft donor. The gene calls are TRBV5-6 and TRBJ2-1; D is uncertain. Sequences were derived from CD4+ T cells from blood, sampled 24 months after liver transplant. The CDR3 coding sequence is TGTGCCAGCAGCTTGGTTGGAACCTACAATGAGCAGTTCTTC. Protein: CASSLVGTYNEQFF.